A selection of T cell receptor beta chains follows, all from one sample in a study of CD8 T cells in ankylosing spondylitis. TCRdb fed the 5' RACE reads into MiXCR, producing one record per CDR3 protein. The top ten hold roughly 0.67% of the sample, which has approximately 240,000 distinct CDR3 sequences, about 24% seen once. Material: blood, either unsorted or a sorted T cell fraction (not recorded which). The receptors shown here come from a male donor with ankylosing spondylitis or in good health (not recorded which). The CDR3 runs from the conserved cysteine through the conserved F or W. Fields, in order: V gene, clone size, J gene, D gene, CDR3 protein, CDR3 DNA. A D gene is named only where the DNA matches it firmly. Clone sizes are given selectively: once, few, many, or a class where the clone is expanded.

TRBV10-3,many,TRBJ2-7,-,CAIKLANSDEQYF,TGTGCCATCAAGTTAGCAAACTCGGACGAGCAGTACTTC
TRBV10-3,-,TRBJ1-6,-,CAITPGGGNSPLHF,TGTGCCATTACTCCGGGAGGAGGGAATTCACCCCTCCACTTT
TRBV7-3,-,TRBJ2-3,-,CASSLDGGDRTDTQYF,TGTGCCAGCAGCTTAGACGGTGGGGATCGCACAGATACGCAGTATTTT
TRBV20-1,few,TRBJ1-2,-,CSANGGLSGYTF,TGCAGTGCTAATGGGGGCCTGTCGGGCTACACCTTC
TRBV20-1,-,TRBJ2-7,-,CSVPSPSSYEQYF,TGCAGTGTCCCGAGCCCCAGCTCCTACGAGCAGTACTTC
TRBV12-3/TRBV12-4,many,TRBJ1-2,-,CASSTDPGRFYGYTF,TGTGCCAGCAGCACAGACCCAGGGCGATTCTATGGCTACACCTTC
TRBV20-1,-,TRBJ2-1,TRBD1,CSAYRGQRNEQFF,TGCAGTGCTTACAGGGGCCAGCGGAATGAGCAGTTCTTC
TRBV29-1,many,TRBJ2-1,-,CSASTGEQFF,TGCAGCGCTTCCACCGGTGAGCAGTTCTTC
TRBV3-1,-,TRBJ1-5,TRBD1,CASSPQGAGNQPQHF,TGTGCCAGCAGCCCACAGGGGGCAGGCAATCAGCCCCAGCATTTT
TRBV11-1,-,TRBJ2-1,TRBD2,CASSLVRGGTQFF,TGTGCCAGCAGCTTAGTGCGGGGGGGCACCCAGTTCTTC
TRBV20-1,few,TRBJ2-1,-,CSASPVRGASYNEQFF,TGCAGTGCTAGCCCAGTGAGGGGCGCCTCCTACAATGAGCAGTTCTTC
TRBV12-3/TRBV12-4,many,TRBJ2-2,TRBD1,CASSPQGALTGELFF,TGTGCCAGCAGTCCACAGGGGGCCCTCACCGGGGAGCTGTTTTTT
TRBV9,few,TRBJ2-3,-,CASSVRAPRPQDTDTQYF,TGTGCCAGCAGCGTAAGGGCGCCTCGACCCCAAGACACAGATACGCAGTATTTT
TRBV20-1,few,TRBJ1-1,-,CSAPSATYTMNTEAFF,TGCAGTGCTCCCTCCGCGACGTATACCATGAACACTGAAGCTTTCTTT
TRBV20-1,-,TRBJ2-4,-,CSAKGTRFELAHIQYF,TGCAGTGCTAAGGGGACTCGGTTTGAACTAGCACACATTCAGTACTTC
TRBV10-3,-,TRBJ2-5,-,CAIGTPQETQYF,TGTGCCATTGGGACACCACAAGAGACCCAGTACTTC
TRBV29-1,many,TRBJ2-1,-,CSVVGARGAYNEQFF,TGCAGCGTCGTGGGGGCGAGGGGGGCCTACAATGAGCAGTTCTTC
TRBV20-1,few,TRBJ2-7,-,CSARRGGGAYEQYF,TGCAGTGCTAGGCGGGGCGGAGGTGCCTACGAGCAGTACTTC
TRBV29-1,many,TRBJ1-5,-,CSVEAEGNQPQHF,TGCAGCGTTGAAGCGGAGGGCAATCAGCCCCAGCATTTT
TRBV7-9,-,TRBJ2-1,-,CASSLRAAYNEQFF,TGTGCCAGCAGCTTACGCGCGGCCTACAATGAGCAGTTCTTC
TRBV29-1,many,TRBJ1-1,-,CSAEDAGNTEAFF,TGCAGCGCTGAAGACGCGGGGAACACTGAAGCTTTCTTT
TRBV2,many,TRBJ1-2,-,CASSAGRYGGYTF,TGTGCCAGCAGTGCGGGGCGGTACGGTGGCTACACCTTC
TRBV20-1,few,TRBJ2-3,TRBD2,CSARGGTSGGTDRAGTQYF,TGCAGTGCTAGAGGCGGGACTAGCGGGGGGACAGACAGGGCAGGTACGCAGTATTTT
TRBV12-3/TRBV12-4,-,TRBJ2-5,TRBD1,CASSSTGQLKETQYF,TGTGCCAGCAGTTCGACGGGACAGCTCAAGGAGACCCAGTACTTC
TRBV20-1,-,TRBJ2-1,TRBD2,CRISGGPYNEQFF,TGCAGGATTAGCGGGGGACCCTACAATGAGCAGTTCTTC
TRBV12-3/TRBV12-4,-,TRBJ2-1,TRBD2,CASRSGGHYNEQFF,TGTGCCAGCAGGAGCGGGGGACACTACAATGAGCAGTTCTTC
TRBV20-1,once,TRBJ2-7,-,CSARGQALGHKNEQYF,TGCAGTGCTAGGGGCCAGGCTCTCGGCCATAAGAACGAGCAGTACTTC
TRBV20-1,many,TRBJ2-5,TRBD2,CSAMASGGFSRGTQYF,TGCAGTGCTATGGCTAGCGGGGGTTTCTCGCGAGGGACCCAGTACTTC
TRBV20-1,-,TRBJ1-2,-,CSASGTGPQGYTF,TGCAGTGCAAGTGGCACCGGGCCCCAAGGCTACACCTTC
TRBV20-1,many,TRBJ1-5,-,CSCPDGASNQPQHF,TGCAGTTGCCCCGATGGGGCTAGCAATCAGCCCCAGCATTTT
TRBV29-1,many,TRBJ2-3,-,CSVGFVRGMDTQYF,TGCAGCGTTGGGTTCGTGCGGGGAATGGATACGCAGTATTTT
TRBV12-3/TRBV12-4,many,TRBJ1-1,-,CASSLNKWSTEAFF,TGTGCCAGCAGTTTGAACAAGTGGAGCACTGAAGCTTTCTTT
TRBV10-3,many,TRBJ2-5,TRBD2,CAISRSGGPQETQYF,TGTGCCATCAGTCGTAGCGGGGGTCCACAAGAGACCCAGTACTTC
TRBV10-2,many,TRBJ2-1,-,CASSGFLGAPGEQFF,TGCGCCAGCAGTGGATTTCTAGGAGCCCCCGGTGAGCAGTTCTTC
TRBV12-3/TRBV12-4,-,TRBJ2-5,-,CASRRGDQETQYF,TGTGCCAGCAGGAGGGGGGACCAAGAGACCCAGTACTTC
TRBV6-5,many,TRBJ1-2,-,CASSFVKGGRYGYTF,TGTGCCAGCAGTTTCGTTAAAGGGGGACGATATGGCTACACCTTC
TRBV20-1,many,TRBJ2-7,-,CSARGRTATYEQYF,TGCAGTGCTAGAGGGAGGACAGCAACCTACGAGCAGTACTTC
TRBV6-5,-,TRBJ2-2,-,CASSYAFTNTGELFF,TGTGCCAGCAGTTACGCGTTTACTAACACCGGGGAGCTGTTTTTT
TRBV12-3/TRBV12-4,many,TRBJ1-1,-,CASSQHTEAFF,TGTGCCAGCAGTCAACACACTGAAGCTTTCTTT
TRBV20-1,many,TRBJ1-5,TRBD1,CSASRDRTSNQPQHF,TGCAGTGCTAGCCGGGACAGGACTAGCAATCAGCCCCAGCATTTT
TRBV9,many,TRBJ2-5,TRBD2,CASSVSGLAGETQYF,TGTGCCAGCAGCGTCTCCGGACTAGCGGGGGAGACCCAGTACTTC
TRBV4-2,-,TRBJ2-7,TRBD1,CAIGPGTGSGVYEQYF,TGTGCCATCGGCCCCGGGACAGGGAGCGGAGTATACGAGCAGTACTTC